This is a list of T cell receptor beta chains from one sample in a study of blood T cell repertoires in COVID-19. Method: immunoSEQ multiplex PCR; TCRdb's copy keeps in-frame clones and lacks some. Among over 120,000 clones listed, 88% were seen once. Material: peripheral blood. All receptors come from a man aged 70 or older with acute or convalescent COVID-19. Each CDR3 is given with its conserved first and last residue. D genes are given only for firm matches. The size entry is marked missing in some rows and otherwise reads once, few, many or a size class.

v_gene: TRBV16
j_gene: TRBJ1-2
abundance: .
d_gene: TRBD1
CDR3aa: CAGSPLDRAEVGYTF
CDR3nt: TGTGCCGGCAGCCCCCTGGACAGGGCGGAGGTGGGCTACACCTTC

v_gene: TRBV5-6
j_gene: TRBJ1-5
abundance: .
d_gene: TRBD1
CDR3aa: CASSLGQGGNQPQHF
CDR3nt: TGTGCCAGCAGCTTGGGACAGGGCGGCAATCAGCCCCAGCATTTT

v_gene: TRBV12-3/TRBV12-4
j_gene: TRBJ1-1
abundance: few
d_gene: .
CDR3aa: CASSLQGGTEAFF
CDR3nt: TGTGCCAGCAGTTTACAGGGTGGCACTGAAGCTTTCTTT

v_gene: TRBV6-1
j_gene: TRBJ1-6
abundance: .
d_gene: .
CDR3aa: CASSDEVPNSPLHF
CDR3nt: TGTGCCAGCAGTGACGAGGTTCCTAATTCACCCCTCCACTTT

v_gene: TRBV5-8
j_gene: TRBJ2-7
abundance: .
d_gene: .
CDR3aa: CASSSEQRYEQYF
CDR3nt: TGTGCCAGCAGCTCAGAACAGAGATACGAGCAGTACTTC

v_gene: TRBV1
j_gene: TRBJ2-1
abundance: .
d_gene: .
CDR3aa: CTTGRLCNEQFF
CDR3nt: TGCACCACCGGGAGGCTCTGCAATGAGCAGTTCTTC

v_gene: TRBV24-1
j_gene: TRBJ2-1
abundance: .
d_gene: .
CDR3aa: CATSATGSYNEQFF
CDR3nt: TGTGCCACCAGTGCAACAGGGTCTTACAATGAGCAGTTCTTC

v_gene: TRBV28
j_gene: TRBJ2-5
abundance: .
d_gene: .
CDR3aa: CASSLYRTRGETQYF
CDR3nt: TGTGCCAGCAGTTTATACCGAACGCGGGGAGAGACCCAGTACTTC

v_gene: TRBV5-5
j_gene: TRBJ2-3
abundance: .
d_gene: .
CDR3aa: CASSLQASTDTQYF
CDR3nt: TGTGCCAGCAGCTTGCAGGCTTCCACAGATACGCAGTATTTT

v_gene: TRBV9
j_gene: TRBJ1-6
abundance: once
d_gene: TRBD1
CDR3aa: CASSVDGWWDSVSPLHF
CDR3nt: TGTGCCAGCAGCGTAGACGGTTGGTGGGACAGCGTTTCACCCCTCCACTTT

v_gene: TRBV5-6
j_gene: TRBJ2-5
abundance: .
d_gene: .
CDR3aa: CASRGTGRGETQYF
CDR3nt: TGTGCCAGCAGAGGAACAGGGCGAGGTGAGACCCAGTACTTC

v_gene: TRBV12-3/TRBV12-4
j_gene: TRBJ1-4
abundance: .
d_gene: .
CDR3aa: CASSLNLRLFF
CDR3nt: TGTGCCAGCAGTCTCAATTTGCGACTGTTTTTT

v_gene: TRBV7-8
j_gene: TRBJ2-5
abundance: .
d_gene: .
CDR3aa: CASSPLTGQETQYF
CDR3nt: TGTGCCAGCAGCCCTCTCACCGGTCAAGAGACCCAGTACTTC

v_gene: TRBV19
j_gene: TRBJ2-4
abundance: .
d_gene: .
CDR3aa: CASRSGLVAKNIQYF
CDR3nt: TGTGCCAGTAGATCAGGACTGGTAGCCAAAAACATTCAGTACTTC

v_gene: TRBV5-1
j_gene: TRBJ1-4
abundance: once
d_gene: TRBD1
CDR3aa: CASSLGTGGNEKLFF
CDR3nt: TGCGCCAGCAGCTTGGGGACAGGGGGCAATGAAAAACTGTTTTTT

v_gene: TRBV24-1
j_gene: TRBJ2-3
abundance: once
d_gene: .
CDR3aa: CATSGQFTDTQYF
CDR3nt: TGTGCCACCAGTGGACAGTTCACAGATACGCAGTATTTT

v_gene: TRBV25-1
j_gene: TRBJ1-5
abundance: once
d_gene: .
CDR3aa: CASSEYSGNQPQHF
CDR3nt: TGTGCCAGCAGTGAATATTCGGGAAATCAGCCCCAGCATTTT

v_gene: TRBV10-3
j_gene: TRBJ2-2
abundance: .
d_gene: .
CDR3aa: CAINLTGLTGELFF
CDR3nt: TGTGCCATCAATTTGACAGGCCTCACCGGGGAGCTGTTTTTT

v_gene: TRBV6-6
j_gene: TRBJ2-3
abundance: .
d_gene: TRBD1
CDR3aa: CASSYTGGRDTQYF
CDR3nt: TGTGCCAGCAGTTACACAGGGGGCAGGGATACGCAGTATTTT

v_gene: TRBV5-1
j_gene: TRBJ2-2
abundance: .
d_gene: .
CDR3aa: CASSDSTYTGELFF
CDR3nt: TGCGCCAGCAGCGATAGTACCTACACCGGGGAGCTGTTTTTT

v_gene: TRBV7-3
j_gene: TRBJ2-7
abundance: .
d_gene: TRBD2
CDR3aa: CASSLNGGSAYEQYF
CDR3nt: TGTGCCAGCAGCTTAAACGGCGGGAGTGCGTACGAGCAGTACTTC

v_gene: TRBV11-2
j_gene: TRBJ1-2
abundance: .
d_gene: .
CDR3aa: CASSRGFGGPVNGYTF
CDR3nt: TGTGCCAGCAGCCGCGGTTTCGGGGGGCCTGTAAATGGCTACACCTTC

v_gene: TRBV10-2
j_gene: TRBJ2-7
abundance: .
d_gene: TRBD1
CDR3aa: CASSWTGDYEQYF
CDR3nt: TGCGCCAGCAGCTGGACAGGCGACTACGAGCAGTACTTC

v_gene: TRBV5-1
j_gene: TRBJ2-3
abundance: .
d_gene: .
CDR3aa: CASSLLGASTDTQYF
CDR3nt: TGCGCCAGCAGCTTGTTAGGGGCTAGCACAGATACGCAGTATTTT

v_gene: TRBV18
j_gene: TRBJ1-1
abundance: .
d_gene: TRBD1
CDR3aa: CASSPTIGTGVNTEAFF
CDR3nt: TGTGCCAGCTCACCCACGATTGGGACAGGAGTGAACACTGAAGCTTTCTTT